This TCR beta chain stems from a study of cytomegalovirus exposure and HLA in healthy donors. Study at large: Some 180 million T cells yielded 117 million unique TCR beta sequences in earlier analysis.

This clone was recorded a few times. As yet, its antigen is unknown. Primers included in the PCR were 60 Vbeta and 13 Jbeta primers. The data were produced by immunoSEQ multiplex PCR, yet TCRdb's version contains in-frame clones alone and is incomplete. This sample has 170,000 or so clones, with 75% to 85% found just once. Trimming removed 5 bases at V and 3 bases at J, with 17 bases between. CDR3 size: 17 residues. Germline lookup yields CDR1 SGHTA and CDR2 FQGTGA. Study findings and constraints: Segments of the TCR beta V type were, in most cases, productive about 87% or about 30% of the time in an earlier analysis. Reported performance of the classifier showed diagnosis of cytomegalovirus status with high specificity and sensitivity.

The chain uses TRBV7-3 and TRBJ2-6; tentative D call: TRBD1 (6 bases). Sequencing used PBMCs. The source is a boy younger than 18 in good health and CMV-seronegative. CDR3 coding DNA: TGTGCCAGCAGCCCTGGCTCAGGGGCGCGTGGGGCCAACGTCCTGACTTTC. This gives the protein CASSPGSGARGANVLTF.